A single T cell receptor (beta chain) is shown here with its context. It has no known antigen specificity. Base-call qualities are not available, and no considerably larger clone is one nucleotide away. Via the germline V gene, CDR1 is SNHLY and CDR2 FYNNEI. The CDR3, from cysteine to phenylalanine, totals 16 residues. Here the CDR3 DNA is all that survives: 48 bases in frame from base 1. V lost 4 bases and J lost 9 bases, and the count of bases not matched to a germline gene is 17. TCRbeta CDR3 regions were amplified from genomic DNA by means of the immunoSEQ Assay, a bias-controlled multiplex PCR. The paper's data handling went like this. The number of nucleated cells in each sample was estimated by amplification of reference gene primers within the assay. To quantify the absolute abundance of each unique TCRbeta CDR3 rearrangement, sequence reads were collapsed and filtered. For each sample, productive Simpson clonality was calculated by taking the square root of Simpson's diversity index across productive rearrangements. Sourced from immuneACCESS, this table was stored by TCRdb with only in-frame sequences that have V and J called. A share of the clones is absent; for the studies checked, an unresolved V gene accounts for under half, and the remainder has no known explanation. That table gives V, J and clone size, and the DNA gave D and trimming. This sample is represented by over 250,000 clones; about 88% of them were singletons. Of the sample, 3% is held by the ten largest clones.

Participants in the prospective study were enrolled through a virtual design, were aged roughly 18 to 100 years, and lived in about two dozen United States geographic areas. Cohort assignment in the prospective study relied on participant-reported clinical history from a screening survey and a study questionnaire. ImmuneRACE Cohort 3 recovered participants were defined by two consecutive negative NP/OP PCR tests, healthcare professional clearance, or symptom resolution. In the prospective study, whole blood, serum and a nasopharyngeal or oropharyngeal swab were collected from each participant by mobile phlebotomists. Over a roughly 2-month period, participants in the prospective study had the option of providing additional blood draws and questionnaires. Before DNA extraction, blood samples from the prospective study were shipped at room temperature or frozen. The data were obtained in a study of blood T cell repertoires in COVID-19 (dated by TCRdb to 2020 to 2022). The study in broad terms: Collaborator samples came from the United States, Italy and Spain and covered acute and convalescent phases of COVID-19. The repertoires were released in a freely available public database meant as a resource for research on the immune response to SARS-CoV-2. Sample metadata almost always included a de-identified subject ID, COVID-19 status, age in years and sex. The prospective study material was composed of cDNA or gDNA derived from T cells, B-cell-depleted T cells, or PBMCs. Deeply sampled blood TCRbeta repertoires from subjects exposed to, actively infected with, or recovered from COVID-19 were included in the dataset. The samples were drawn from the first 160 participants of the ongoing ImmuneRACE study and from 1,254 subjects provided by 6 global collaborators. Where available, HLA class I and class II types were obtained from metadata supplied by the sample provider rather than from assay-based typing.

Points the paper makes about the study in general: How much clinical and demographic metadata was included differed by source and by participant, and the metadata was provided uncurated.

The source is a woman in her forties or fifties who had recovered from COVID-19. Sequenced sample: PBMCs or T cells enriched from blood (not recorded which). This chain joins TRBV2 to TRBJ2-5, and 7 junctional nucleotides match TRBD1. The CDR3 in this case is CASSVQGVGSKSPQYF. Read as DNA, the sequence is TGTGCCAGCAGTGTTCAGGGGGTAGGATCTAAGAGTCCCCAGTACTTC. Full variable domain (CDR3 extended with the reference TRBV2 and TRBJ2-5 proteins): EPEVTQTPSHQVTQMGQEVILRCVPISNHLYFYWYRQILGQKVEFLVSFYNNEISEKSEIFDDQFSVERPDGSNFTLKIRSTKLEDSAMYFCASSVQGVGSKSPQYFGPGTRLLVL.